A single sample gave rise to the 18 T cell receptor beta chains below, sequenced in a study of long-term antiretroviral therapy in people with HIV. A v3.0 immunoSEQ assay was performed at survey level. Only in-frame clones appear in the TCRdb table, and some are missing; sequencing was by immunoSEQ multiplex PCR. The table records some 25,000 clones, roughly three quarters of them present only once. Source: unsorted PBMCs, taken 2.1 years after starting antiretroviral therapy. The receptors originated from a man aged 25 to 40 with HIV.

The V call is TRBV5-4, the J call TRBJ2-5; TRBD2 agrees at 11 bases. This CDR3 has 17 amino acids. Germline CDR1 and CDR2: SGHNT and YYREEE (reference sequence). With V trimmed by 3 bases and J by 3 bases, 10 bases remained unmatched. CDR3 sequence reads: CASSSLSGGARKETQYF. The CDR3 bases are TGTGCCAGCAGCTCTCTTAGCGGGGGGGCTAGGAAAGAGACCCAGTACTTC.

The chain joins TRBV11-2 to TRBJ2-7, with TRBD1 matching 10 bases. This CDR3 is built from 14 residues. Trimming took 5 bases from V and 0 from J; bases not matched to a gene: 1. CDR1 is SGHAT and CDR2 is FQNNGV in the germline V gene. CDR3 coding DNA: TGTGCCAGCAGCCGGACAGGGGGCTCCTACGAGCAGTACTTC. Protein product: CASSRTGGSYEQYF. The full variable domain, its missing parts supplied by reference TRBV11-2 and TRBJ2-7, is EAGVAQSPRYKIIEKRQSVAFWCNPISGHATLYWYQQILGQGPKLLIQFQNNGVVDDSQLPKDRFSAERLKGVDSTLKIQPAKLEDSAVYLCASSRTGGSYEQYFGPGTRLTVT.

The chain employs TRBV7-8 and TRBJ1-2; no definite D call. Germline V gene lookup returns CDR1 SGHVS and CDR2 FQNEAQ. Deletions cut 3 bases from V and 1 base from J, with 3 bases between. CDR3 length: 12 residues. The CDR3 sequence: CASSFDNYGYTF. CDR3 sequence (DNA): TGTGCCAGCAGCTTTGATAACTATGGCTACACCTTC. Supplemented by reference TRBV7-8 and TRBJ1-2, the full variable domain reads GAGVSQSPRYKVAKRGQDVALRCDPISGHVSLFWYQQALGQGPEFLTYFQNEAQLDKSGLPSDRFFAERPEGSVSTLKIQRTQQEDSAVYLCASSFDNYGYTFGSGTRLTVV.

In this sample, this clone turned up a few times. The CDR3, as DNA: TGCGCCAGCGGGGAGGCAGTTAATTCACCCCTCCACTTT. It yields the protein CASGEAVNSPLHF. The chain carries TRBV5-1 and TRBJ1-6; D uncertain. V was trimmed by 7 bases and J by 6 bases, leaving 11 bases between them. Per the germline V gene, CDR1 is SGHRS and CDR2 is YFSETQ. This CDR3 is built from 13 residues.

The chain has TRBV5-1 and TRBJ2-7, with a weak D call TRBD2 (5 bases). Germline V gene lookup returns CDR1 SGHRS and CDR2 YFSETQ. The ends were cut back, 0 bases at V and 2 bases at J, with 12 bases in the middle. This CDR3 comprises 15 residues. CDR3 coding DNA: TGCGCCAGCAGCTTGGTCGGGGAATCAACCTACGAGCAGTACTTC. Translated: CASSLVGESTYEQYF.

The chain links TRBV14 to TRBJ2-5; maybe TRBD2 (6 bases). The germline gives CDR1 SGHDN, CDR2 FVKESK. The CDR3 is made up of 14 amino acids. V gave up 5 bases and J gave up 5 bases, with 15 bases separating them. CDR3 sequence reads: CASSEILASETQYF. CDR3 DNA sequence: TGTGCCAGCAGCGAAATACTAGCATCGGAGACCCAGTACTTC.

The DNA for the CDR3 is TGTGCCTGGAGTATCGGGACAGGTCGTGGAGATACGCAGTATTTT. This codes for CAWSIGTGRGDTQYF. The rearrangement joins TRBV30 to TRBJ2-3; 8 bases fit TRBD1. With V trimmed by 2 bases and J by 5 bases, 9 bases remained unmatched. CDR1 is GTSNPN, CDR2 SVGIG, per germline (reference sequence). This CDR3 contains 15 residues.

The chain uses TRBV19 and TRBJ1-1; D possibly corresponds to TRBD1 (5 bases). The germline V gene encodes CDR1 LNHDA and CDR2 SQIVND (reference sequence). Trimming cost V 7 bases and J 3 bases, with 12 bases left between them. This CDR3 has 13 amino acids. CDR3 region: CASTVGTDTEAFF. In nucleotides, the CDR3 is TGTGCCAGTACGGTAGGGACTGACACTGAAGCTTTCTTT.

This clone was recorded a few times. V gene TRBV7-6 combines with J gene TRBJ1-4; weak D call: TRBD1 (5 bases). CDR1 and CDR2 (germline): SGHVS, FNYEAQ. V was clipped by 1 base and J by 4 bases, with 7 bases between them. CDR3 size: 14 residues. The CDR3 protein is CASSLGDFNEKLFF. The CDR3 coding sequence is TGTGCCAGCAGCTTAGGGGACTTTAATGAAAAACTGTTTTTT.

CDR3 nucleotide sequence: TGTGCCAGCAGCGTAGGGGGGGCGAACACCGGGGAGCTGTTTTTT. Its translation: CASSVGGANTGELFF. This chain links TRBV9 with TRBJ2-2; D is perhaps TRBD2 (6 bases). CDR3 length: 15 amino acids. In germline, CDR1 is SGDLS, CDR2 YYNGEE. V was pared by 0 bases and J by 0 bases, with 6 bases between.

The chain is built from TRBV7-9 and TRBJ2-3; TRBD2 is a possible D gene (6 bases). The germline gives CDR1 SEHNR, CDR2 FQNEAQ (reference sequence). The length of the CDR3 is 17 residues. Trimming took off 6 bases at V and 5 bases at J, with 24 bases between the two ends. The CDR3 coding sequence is TGTGCCAGCAGAGCTAGCCTCGGGACTTCCGTCGAAGATACGCAGTATTTT. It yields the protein CASRASLGTSVEDTQYF. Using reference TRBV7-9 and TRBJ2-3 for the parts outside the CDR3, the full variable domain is DTGVSQNPRHKITKRGQNVTFRCDPISEHNRLYWYRQTLGQGPEFLTYFQNEAQLEKSRLLSDRFSAERPKGSFSTLEIQRTEQGDSAMYLCASRASLGTSVEDTQYFGPGTRLTVL.

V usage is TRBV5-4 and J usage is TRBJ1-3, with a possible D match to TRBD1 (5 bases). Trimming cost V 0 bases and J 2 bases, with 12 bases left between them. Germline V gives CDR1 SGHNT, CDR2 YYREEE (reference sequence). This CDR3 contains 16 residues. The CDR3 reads CASSLEQRGTGNTIYF. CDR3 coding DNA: TGTGCCAGCAGCTTGGAGCAAAGGGGCACTGGAAACACCATATATTTT.

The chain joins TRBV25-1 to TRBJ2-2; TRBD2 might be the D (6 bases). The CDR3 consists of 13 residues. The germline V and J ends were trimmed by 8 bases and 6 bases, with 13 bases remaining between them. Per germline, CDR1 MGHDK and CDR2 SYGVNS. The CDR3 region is CASAGTQAGELFF. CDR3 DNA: TGTGCCAGCGCCGGGACTCAAGCCGGGGAGCTGTTTTTT.

CDR3 residues: CASSLGGASGELFF. In nucleotides, the CDR3 is TGTGCCAGCAGCTTAGGGGGGGCCAGCGGGGAGCTGTTTTTT. The chain employs TRBV11-3 and TRBJ2-2, with D perhaps being TRBD1 or TRBD2 (6 bases each). The CDR3 extends over 14 amino acids. V gave up 1 base and J gave up 7 bases, with 10 bases separating them. Germline assignment: CDR1 SGHNT and CDR2 YENEEA. Drawing the rest from reference TRBV11-3 and TRBJ2-2, the complete variable domain is EAGVVQSPRYKIIEKKQPVAFWCNPISGHNTLYWYLQNLGQGPELLIRYENEEAVDDSQLPKDRFSAERLKGVDSTLKIQPAELGDSAVYLCASSLGGASGELFFGEGSRLTVL.

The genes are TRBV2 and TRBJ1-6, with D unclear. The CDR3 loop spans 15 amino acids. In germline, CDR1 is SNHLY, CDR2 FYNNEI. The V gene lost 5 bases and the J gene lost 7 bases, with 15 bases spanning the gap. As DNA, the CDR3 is TGTGCCAGCAGTCCTAGGACCGGGAACAATTCACCCCTCCACTTT. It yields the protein CASSPRTGNNSPLHF.

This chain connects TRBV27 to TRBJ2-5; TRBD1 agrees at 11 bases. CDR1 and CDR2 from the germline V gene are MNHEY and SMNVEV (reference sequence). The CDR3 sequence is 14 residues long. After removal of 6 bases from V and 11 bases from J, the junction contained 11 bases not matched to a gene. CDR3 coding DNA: TGTGCCAGCAGGACCGGGACAGGGGGTCATGAGCAGTACTTC. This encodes CASRTGTGGHEQYF.

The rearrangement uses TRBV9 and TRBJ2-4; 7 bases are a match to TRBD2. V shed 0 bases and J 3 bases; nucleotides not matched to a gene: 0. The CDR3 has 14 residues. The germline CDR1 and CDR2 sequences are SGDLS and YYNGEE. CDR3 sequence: CASSVGEGKNIQYF. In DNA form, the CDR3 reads TGTGCCAGCAGCGTAGGGGAGGGCAAAAACATTCAGTACTTC.

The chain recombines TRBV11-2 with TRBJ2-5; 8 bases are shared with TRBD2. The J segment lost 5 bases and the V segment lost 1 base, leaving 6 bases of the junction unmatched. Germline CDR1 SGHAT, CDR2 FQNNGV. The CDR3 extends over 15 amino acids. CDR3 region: CASSLARGGQETQYF. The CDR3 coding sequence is TGTGCCAGCAGCTTAGCCCGGGGGGGGCAGGAGACCCAGTACTTC. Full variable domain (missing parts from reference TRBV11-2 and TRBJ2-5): EAGVAQSPRYKIIEKRQSVAFWCNPISGHATLYWYQQILGQGPKLLIQFQNNGVVDDSQLPKDRFSAERLKGVDSTLKIQPAKLEDSAVYLCASSLARGGQETQYFGPGTRLLVL.